This T cell receptor beta chain was sequenced during a study of cytomegalovirus exposure and HLA in healthy donors. With 60 Vbeta and 13 Jbeta primers, the PCR was carried out. The table came from immunoSEQ multiplex PCR; TCRdb's copy has only in-frame clones and leaves some out. There are around 99,000 clones in the sample; 73% occur only once, and 7.8% lies in the top ten. Sequencing used PBMCs. The receptor's source is a man aged 25-45 years in good health and CMV-seronegative.

CDR3 region: CSVETSGALYNEQFF. CDR3 in DNA: TGCAGCGTTGAGACTAGCGGAGCACTCTACAATGAGCAGTTCTTC. This chain connects TRBV29-1 to TRBJ2-1; 9 nucleotides agree with TRBD2. Germline CDR1 is SQVTM and CDR2 is ANQGSEA. V trimming: 3 bases; J trimming: 3 bases; junction bases outside the gene matches: 6. The CDR3 has 15 residues.